What follows are 32 T cell receptor beta chains derived from one specimen sequenced in a study of shared clonotypes between healthy human individuals. Sequencing used immunoSEQ multiplex PCR; TCRdb keeps in-frame clones, though not all of them. The repertoire holds 2,500,000 or so clones, with roughly 92% as singletons. The sequencing input was naive CD4+ T cells sorted from blood. Specified subset: CD45RA+ positively selected. The source of these receptors is a man between 18 and 29 years old in good health.

The J gene is TRBJ2-5, the V gene TRBV28, with a possible D match to TRBD2 (6 bases). The CDR3 is made up of 18 amino acids. The germline V and J ends were trimmed by 7 bases and 1 base, with 25 bases remaining between them. Germline V lookup: CDR1 MDHEN, CDR2 SYDVKM. DNA for the CDR3: TGTGCCAGCATCACCGGGACTTTCCTCCACCGGGGCCAAGAGACCCAGTACTTC. Its translation is CASITGTFLHRGQETQYF. Together with reference TRBV28 and TRBJ2-5, the CDR3 gives the full variable domain: DVKVTQSSRYLVKRTGEKVFLECVQDMDHENMFWYRQDPGLGLRLIYFSYDVKMKEKGDIPEGYSVSREKKERFSLILESASTNQTSMYLCASITGTFLHRGQETQYFGPGTRLLVL.

The chain employs TRBV9 and TRBJ2-4, with 7 bases fitting TRBD2. The CDR3 has 17 residues. The V segment lost 0 bases and the J segment 0 bases; nucleotides outside the gene matches: 6. In germline, CDR1 is SGDLS, CDR2 YYNGEE. CDR3 sequence reads: CASSVGMLAGAKNIQYF. The CDR3 DNA follows: TGTGCCAGCAGCGTAGGAATGTTAGCGGGAGCCAAAAACATTCAGTACTTC.

J is TRBJ1-4 and V is TRBV29-1, with D uncertain. The CDR3 has 13 amino acids. Germline V lookup: CDR1 SQVTM, CDR2 ANQGSEA. Trimming pared 4 bases from V and 0 bases from J, leaving 6 bases between. CDR3 in DNA: TGCAGCGTTGGGGCTGCAACTAATGAAAAACTGTTTTTT. Translated, it gives CSVGAATNEKLFF.

This clone was seen only once. The chain links TRBV10-3 to TRBJ1-2; D gene unclear. V lost 4 bases and J lost 4, with 7 bases in between. The length of the CDR3 is 12 residues. In germline, CDR1 is ENHRY, CDR2 SYGVKD. The DNA for the CDR3 is TGTGCCATCAGTGGGCAGCGCTATGGCTACACCTTC. Protein: CAISGQRYGYTF.

The chain joins TRBV5-6 to TRBJ1-5; 8 nucleotides line up with TRBD1. Looked up from germline, CDR1 is SGHDT and CDR2 is YYEEEE. Germline trimming cut 5 bases from V and 7 bases from J; bases unmatched to any gene: 8. The CDR3 is 14 amino acids. Here the CDR3 reads CASSLTGDGQPQHF. In DNA form, the CDR3 reads TGTGCCAGCAGTTTGACAGGGGACGGGCAGCCCCAGCATTTT.

The chain carries TRBV5-1 and TRBJ2-5; the D gene is possibly TRBD1 (5 bases). Germline V gives CDR1 SGHRS, CDR2 YFSETQ. Trimming took 3 bases from V and 5 from J, leaving 17 bases between them. The CDR3 is 15 residues long. CDR3 bases: TGCGCCAGCAGCTGGGGCCGTTCGTCTATGGAGACCCAGTACTTC. It yields the protein CASSWGRSSMETQYF.

With regard to this clone: The sample has other DNA sequences that encode this CDR3 too. The chain is built from TRBV18 and TRBJ1-1; D is unclear. Between the trimmed V and J ends, which lost 4 bases and 2 bases, there was a span of 2 bases. The CDR3 is made up of 11 amino acids. From germline, CDR1 is KGHSH and CDR2 LQKENI. The CDR3 protein is CASSQNTEAFF. The CDR3 nucleotides read TGTGCCAGCTCACAAAACACTGAAGCTTTCTTT.

This chain connects TRBV20-1 to TRBJ1-4; no firm D call. Deletions cut 6 bases from V and 14 bases from J, with 16 bases between. The germline gives CDR1 DFQATT, CDR2 SNEGSKA (reference sequence). The CDR3 extends over 11 amino acids. CDR3 DNA: TGCAGTGCCCCAGACCCATATCGCCTGTTTTTT. The encoded protein is CSAPDPYRLFF.

The CDR3 nucleotides read TGTGCCGGCCGATGGGGGAGCTATAATTCACCCCTCCACTTT. It is translated as CAGRWGSYNSPLHF. The genes are TRBV30 and TRBJ1-6; D may be TRBD1 (5 bases). CDR3 length equals 14 residues. V lost 8 bases, J lost 3 bases, and 14 bases lay in between. CDR1 is GTSNPN and CDR2 is SVGIG in the germline V gene (reference sequence).

V is TRBV11-2 and J is TRBJ2-5, with D maybe TRBD1 (5 bases). V was trimmed by 3 bases and J by 2 bases, leaving 10 bases between them. Germline V gene sequence: CDR1 SGHAT, CDR2 FQNNGV. The CDR3 is made up of 14 amino acids. The CDR3: CASSFNKGQETQYF. The CDR3 DNA is TGTGCCAGCAGCTTCAATAAGGGGCAAGAGACCCAGTACTTC.

The genes are TRBV4-1 and TRBJ1-2; D unclear. Germline-derived CDR1 and CDR2 are MGHRA and YSYEKL. This CDR3 has 14 residues. V lost 1 base to trimming and J lost 3 bases, with 9 bases between them. CDR3 protein: CASSQVGKDYGYTF. The CDR3 DNA reads as TGCGCCAGCAGCCAAGTAGGCAAAGACTATGGCTACACCTTC.

The chain has TRBV5-1 and TRBJ2-2, with D perhaps matching TRBD1 (6 bases). The CDR3 sequence is 15 residues long. V was clipped by 4 bases and J by 1 base, with 11 bases between them. The germline gives CDR1 SGHRS, CDR2 YFSETQ. The CDR3 region is CASSPGHQNTGELFF. The CDR3, as DNA: TGCGCCAGCAGCCCGGGACACCAGAACACCGGGGAGCTGTTTTTT.

The CDR3 here is CASSPPAGGVKAKNIQYF. The CDR3 nucleotides are TGTGCCAGCTCTCCCCCGGCAGGGGGTGTAAAAGCCAAAAACATTCAGTACTTC. The chain employs TRBV28 and TRBJ2-4; TRBD1 matches 7 bases. Germline values: CDR1 MDHEN, CDR2 SYDVKM. CDR3 length equals 18 residues. V shed 8 bases and J 0 bases; nucleotides not matched to a gene: 16.

This CDR3 is CASSQDRVLADTQYF. The CDR3 bases are TGCGCCAGCAGCCAAGATCGGGTTCTCGCGGATACGCAGTATTTT. This chain joins TRBV4-3 and TRBJ2-3; D remains unclear. Germline loops: CDR1 LGHNA, CDR2 YSLEER. The V gene lost 0 bases and the J gene lost 6 bases, with 13 bases spanning the gap. The CDR3 totals 15 residues.

This chain connects TRBV27 to TRBJ2-1, with 12 positions matching TRBD2. The CDR3 spans 17 residues. The germline V gene has CDR1 MNHEY and CDR2 SMNVEV (reference sequence). V shed 5 bases, J shed 6 bases, and the junction held 11 bases outside the gene matches. CDR3 in amino acids: CASSHQPGLAGVNEQFF. The CDR3 DNA sequence: TGTGCCAGCAGTCATCAACCGGGACTAGCGGGCGTCAATGAGCAGTTCTTC.

This clone was recorded once. The chain carries TRBV6-6 and TRBJ1-1, with 9 bases identical to TRBD1. Germline CDR1 is MNHNY and CDR2 is SVGAGI (reference sequence). The CDR3 loop spans 15 amino acids. After removal of 2 bases from V and 5 bases from J, the junction contained 6 bases not matched to a gene. Here the CDR3 reads CASSYPGTGRTEAFF. CDR3 coding DNA: TGTGCCAGCAGTTACCCCGGGACAGGGCGGACTGAAGCTTTCTTT.

The chain has TRBV7-9 and TRBJ1-1; D not certain. The V end lost 0 bases, the J end lost 2 bases, and 10 bases lay between the germline ends. Germline V gene lookup returns CDR1 SEHNR and CDR2 FQNEAQ (reference sequence). The CDR3 contains 15 residues. This CDR3 is CASSLASAGNTEAFF. The CDR3 DNA reads TGTGCCAGCAGCTTAGCAAGTGCGGGCAACACTGAAGCTTTCTTT.

This CDR3 is CASSSYRGAGEQYF. The CDR3, as DNA: TGTGCCAGCAGCTCTTATCGGGGGGCGGGTGAGCAGTACTTC. The rearrangement uses TRBV5-4 and TRBJ2-7; D might be TRBD2 (7 bases). This CDR3 region has 14 residues. The V and J ends lost 3 bases and 7 bases respectively, with 17 bases between them. Germline loops: CDR1 SGHNT, CDR2 YYREEE (reference sequence). Full variable domain (rest looked up from reference TRBV5-4 and TRBJ2-7): ETGVTQSPTHLIKTRGQQVTLRCSSQSGHNTVSWYQQALGQGPQFIFQYYREEENGRGNFPPRFSGLQFPNYSSELNVNALELDDSALYLCASSSYRGAGEQYFGPGTRLTVT.

The genes are TRBV30 and TRBJ2-5, with D unresolved. The CDR3 loop spans 14 amino acids. The V gene lost 0 bases and the J gene lost 5 bases, with 13 bases spanning the gap. CDR1 and CDR2 (germline): GTSNPN, SVGIG (reference sequence). This CDR3 is CAWSVPGVQETQYF. As DNA, the CDR3 is TGTGCCTGGAGTGTACCCGGCGTCCAGGAGACCCAGTACTTC.

This clone came up a few times. This chain joins TRBV7-9 and TRBJ1-6, with 9 nucleotides matching TRBD1. The CDR3 runs to 14 residues. The germline gives CDR1 SEHNR, CDR2 FQNEAQ (reference sequence). The V segment lost 5 bases and the J segment 10 bases; nucleotides outside the gene matches: 6. CDR3 sequence: CASSGQGRDSPLHF. CDR3 coding DNA: TGTGCCAGCAGCGGACAGGGGCGTGACTCACCCCTCCACTTT.

The chain is built from TRBV6-1 and TRBJ2-3; tentative D call: TRBD1 (6 bases). The CDR3 contains 13 residues. Trimming took off 8 bases at V and 2 bases at J, with 11 bases between the two ends. In germline, CDR1 is MNHNS, CDR2 SASEGT. CDR3 sequence reads: CASSRGLTDTQYF. CDR3 coding DNA: TGTGCCAGCTCCAGGGGTCTCACAGATACGCAGTATTTT.

This clone was found once. Other DNA sequences from this sample encode an identical CDR3 as well. The chain employs TRBV6-1 and TRBJ2-3; a possible D gene is TRBD1 (6 bases). Per the germline V gene, CDR1 is MNHNS and CDR2 is SASEGT. The CDR3 runs to 16 residues. V dropped 1 base and J dropped 1 base, with 12 bases sitting between them. CDR3 protein: CASSEVGGWGTDTQYF. CDR3 nucleotide sequence: TGTGCCAGCAGTGAAGTAGGGGGATGGGGCACAGATACGCAGTATTTT.

The chain combines TRBV6-1 with TRBJ1-2; 8 bases match TRBD1. Losses at the gene ends were 3 bases for V and 4 bases for J; bases not matched to a gene: 10. Germline CDR1 reads MNHNS; CDR2 reads SASEGT. The CDR3 extends over 16 amino acids. The CDR3 DNA reads TGTGCCAGCAGTGACGGACAGGGCAGAAGGGGCTATGGCTACACCTTC. This codes for CASSDGQGRRGYGYTF.

The chain links TRBV5-4 to TRBJ2-5; no firm D call. The CDR3 covers 15 residues. V lost 2 bases and J lost 2, with 13 bases in between. CDR1 and CDR2 from the germline V gene are SGHNT and YYREEE (reference sequence). DNA of the CDR3: TGTGCCAGCAGCTTCGGGCTAGTGGGGCAAGAGACCCAGTACTTC. It specifies CASSFGLVGQETQYF.

As for this clone: The same CDR3 is also encoded by other DNA sequences in this sample. CDR3 sequence (DNA): TGCGCCAGCAGCTCGAGCACAGATACGCAGTATTTT. It specifies CASSSSTDTQYF. The chain joins TRBV5-1 to TRBJ2-3; D gene ambiguous. V was clipped by 3 bases and J by 0 bases, with 2 bases between them. The V gene's germline CDR1 is SGHRS and CDR2 YFSETQ. The CDR3 is 12 amino acids.

This chain connects TRBV5-1 to TRBJ2-5; D not certain. Germline CDR1 and CDR2: SGHRS and YFSETQ. The V and J ends lost 4 bases and 1 base respectively, with 11 bases between them. The CDR3 contains 14 residues. The CDR3 nucleotides are TGCGCCAGCAGCCGCGCTAGGGTCCAAGAGACCCAGTACTTC. Its translation is CASSRARVQETQYF.

A single count supports this clone. The CDR3 DNA reads as TGTGCCTGGAGTACAGGGAGCTCCTACGAGCAGTACTTC. Amino acids: CAWSTGSSYEQYF. The chain is built from TRBV30 and TRBJ2-7; possibly TRBD1 for D (6 bases). CDR1 is GTSNPN and CDR2 is SVGIG in the germline V gene (reference sequence). V lost 2 bases, J lost 0 bases, and 8 bases lay in between. CDR3 length: 13 residues.

The chain couples TRBV27 to TRBJ2-4; D not certain. CDR3 length: 11 residues. Germline V gene lookup returns CDR1 MNHEY and CDR2 SMNVEV (reference sequence). Trimming took off 9 bases at V and 6 bases at J, with 9 bases between the two ends. The CDR3 DNA follows: TGTGCCAGAGAAGATGGAAACATTCAGTACTTC. Translating gives CAREDGNIQYF.

This chain links TRBV7-8 with TRBJ1-1; D is perhaps TRBD1 (6 bases). The germline V gene has CDR1 SGHVS and CDR2 FQNEAQ. Trimming removed 2 bases from V and 7 bases from J, with 14 bases in between. This CDR3 is 14 amino acids long. The CDR3 region is CASSLTSVRGEAFF. The CDR3 bases are TGTGCCAGCAGCTTAACCTCGGTCAGGGGTGAAGCTTTCTTT.

The chain carries TRBV6-6 and TRBJ2-5; 10 bases fit TRBD1. Germline CDR1 reads MNHNY; CDR2 reads SVGAGI (reference sequence). Trimming at V came to 6 bases and at J to 3 bases, leaving 4 bases not matched to a gene. This CDR3 is built from 14 residues. In DNA form, the CDR3 reads TGTGCCAGCAGCCGGGACAGGGGAAAAGAGACCCAGTACTTC. Translating gives CASSRDRGKETQYF.

This clone has just one count. For the CDR3, the DNA is TGTGCCAGCAGCTTGCTAACCGGGACCCCCGGGGAGCAGTACTTC. It encodes CASSLLTGTPGEQYF. This rearrangement joins TRBV5-6 to TRBJ2-7, with D possibly being TRBD1 or TRBD2 (5 bases each). Germline CDR1 is SGHDT and CDR2 is YYEEEE. Trimming stripped 1 base from V and 7 bases from J, with 18 bases between. CDR3 length equals 15 residues. Looking up the rest from reference TRBV5-6 and TRBJ2-7 gives the full variable domain: DAGVTQSPTHLIKTRGQQVTLRCSPKSGHDTVSWYQQALGQGPQFIFQYYEEEERQRGNFPDRFSGHQFPNYSSELNVNALLLGDSALYLCASSLLTGTPGEQYFGPGTRLTVT.

This sequence joins TRBV30 and TRBJ2-1, with 10 nucleotides matching TRBD2. The CDR3 extends over 13 amino acids. Trimming cost V 0 bases and J 9 bases; bases outside gene matches: 2. In germline, CDR1 is GTSNPN, CDR2 SVGIG (reference sequence). CDR3 region: CAWSVLAGSEQFF. The CDR3 DNA is TGTGCCTGGAGTGTACTAGCGGGAAGTGAGCAGTTCTTC.